This entry lists 28 T cell receptor beta chains sequenced from one sample in a study of T cells in Graves' hyperthyroidism and ophthalmopathy. The source material, RNA transcripts, was used to amplify TCR beta CDR3 regions. RT-PCR in the first round (using the HTBI primer set) targeted the TCR CDR3. TCRdb recomputed calls from the multiplex PCR reads with MiXCR, one row per CDR3 protein. The sample has 500,000 or so distinct CDR3 sequences, about a sixth seen once. The specimen sequenced was blood. These receptors came from a young woman with Graves' ophthalmopathy.

Note on this clonotype: One junction end does not reproduce the germline sequence, and a read error may be involved. The CDR3 DNA is TGTGCCAGCAGTCCCGGGACAGGGAGGAATGAGCAGCTCTTC. Translation: CASSPGTGRNEQLF. The chain has TRBV6-1 and TRBJ2-1; 9 bases fit TRBD1. There are 14 residues in the CDR3. Per the germline V gene, CDR1 is MNHNS and CDR2 is SASEGT.

This clonotype appeared many times. The V and J genes are TRBV7-8 and TRBJ2-3; the match to TRBD2 covers 11 bases. Germline V gene data show CDR1 as SGHVS and CDR2 as FQNEAQ. The CDR3 runs to 17 residues. After removal of 5 bases from V and 4 bases from J, the junction contained 11 bases not matched to a gene. The CDR3 reads CASSPLPSGGKADTQYF. The CDR3, as DNA: TGTGCCAGCAGCCCCCTTCCTAGCGGGGGGAAAGCAGATACGCAGTATTTT. The variable domain in full, with the rest retrieved from reference TRBV7-8 and TRBJ2-3, is GAGVSQSPRYKVAKRGQDVALRCDPISGHVSLFWYQQALGQGPEFLTYFQNEAQLDKSGLPSDRFFAERPEGSVSTLKIQRTQQEDSAVYLCASSPLPSGGKADTQYFGPGTRLTVL.

On this clonotype itself: One junction end disagrees with the germline gene, perhaps due to a read error. V is TRBV11-1 and J is TRBJ2-5; unclear D gene. Germline CDR1 SGHAT, CDR2 FQDESV (reference sequence). This CDR3 comprises 12 residues. CDR3 DNA: TGTGCCAGCAGCTCCGCCCAAGAGACCCGGTACTTC. Translating it yields CASSSAQETRYF.

The chain links TRBV7-9 to TRBJ2-3; the D is unclear. Per germline, CDR1 SEHNR and CDR2 FQNEAQ (reference sequence). The CDR3 covers 12 residues. The V gene lost 5 bases and the J gene lost 3 bases, with 6 bases spanning the gap. CDR3 nucleotides: TGTGCCAGCAGCGAACTTACAGATACGCAGTATTTT. Its translation: CASSELTDTQYF.

This clonotype was observed many times. The chain carries TRBV6-2 or TRBV6-3 and TRBJ2-7, with 12 bases aligning to TRBD1. J was trimmed by 5 bases and V by 5 bases; bases with no gene match: 7. The CDR3 is 15 amino acids. The germline CDR1 and CDR2 sequences are MNHEY and SVGEGT. CDR3 sequence (DNA): TGTGCCAGCAGTGCAGCGGGGACAGGGGGCGACGAGCAGTACTTC. Protein: CASSAAGTGGDEQYF.

Ten or more counts support this clonotype. CDR3 region: CASSLSRGVETQYF. CDR3 in DNA: TGTGCCAGCAGCTTATCTAGGGGCGTGGAGACCCAGTACTTC. This chain uses TRBV11-2 with TRBJ2-5; maybe TRBD1 (5 bases). Trimming stripped 2 bases from V and 5 bases from J, with 12 bases between. Germline V lookup: CDR1 SGHAT, CDR2 FQNNGV. The CDR3 has 14 residues.

This clonotype showed up many times. This chain joins TRBV20-1 and TRBJ2-3; 14 positions agree with TRBD2. CDR3 size: 14 residues. J lost 4 bases, V lost 6 bases, and 3 bases had no gene match. CDR1 DFQATT and CDR2 SNEGSKA come from the germline V gene (reference sequence). The CDR3 sequence: CSALGLAGADTQYF. As DNA, the CDR3 is TGCAGTGCGCTGGGACTAGCGGGAGCAGATACGCAGTATTTT.

This clonotype appeared many times. V usage is TRBV12-3 or TRBV12-4 and J usage is TRBJ1-6, with D possibly TRBD1 on 5 matching bases. This CDR3 has 17 amino acids. V gave up 6 bases and J gave up 2 bases, with 17 bases separating them. The CDR3, as DNA: TGTGCCAGCAGCCCTGGGACCTCCGGGCCCTATAATTCACCCCTCCACTTT. Amino acids: CASSPGTSGPYNSPLHF.

This clonotype showed up many times. The V call is TRBV2, the J call TRBJ2-1; D is uncertain. The CDR3 runs 15 residues. Germline V gene lookup returns CDR1 SNHLY and CDR2 FYNNEI. V was shortened by 3 bases and J by 0 bases, with 9 bases between the two germline ends. The CDR3 DNA follows: TGTGCCAGCAGTGAGGAAGCGACCTCCTACAATGAGCAGTTCTTC. Residues: CASSEEATSYNEQFF.

This clonotype was detected only a few times. The V gene is TRBV5-1, the J gene TRBJ2-7; D unresolved. The germline V gene encodes CDR1 SGHRS and CDR2 YFSETQ. CDR3 length: 14 amino acids. V was clipped by 0 bases and J by 2 bases, with 9 bases between them. The CDR3 loop is CASSLDSPTYEQYF. The CDR3 region has the DNA TGCGCCAGCAGCTTGGACAGCCCTACCTACGAGCAGTACTTC.

V usage is TRBV6-5 and J usage is TRBJ1-1, with TRBD1 identical over 8 bases. CDR1 and CDR2 (germline): MNHEY, SVGAGI. The V segment lost 2 bases and the J segment 1 base; nucleotides outside the gene matches: 6. This CDR3 has 16 amino acids. CDR3 sequence (DNA): TGTGCCAGCAGTTACAGGACAGGGCATGGGAACACTGAAGCTTTCTTT. This gives the protein CASSYRTGHGNTEAFF.

Ten or more counts support this clonotype. The J gene is TRBJ2-7, the V gene TRBV2; D is possibly TRBD2 (5 bases). V was cut by 6 bases and J by 4 bases, with 13 bases left in between. The CDR3 has 13 residues. Looked up from germline, CDR1 is SNHLY and CDR2 is FYNNEI. CDR3 DNA: TGTGCCAGCAGGGACTCGCTACTATACGAGCAGTACTTC. Protein sequence: CASRDSLLYEQYF.

Of note for this clonotype: A much larger clone lies one base from this, so it may be a read error. The rearrangement uses TRBV7-3 and TRBJ2-3, with D hard to call. Germline values: CDR1 SGHTA, CDR2 FQGTGA. V was cut by 0 bases and J by 3 bases, with 10 bases left in between. The CDR3 loop spans 15 amino acids. The CDR3 spells CASSLTGTATDTQYF. The CDR3 DNA reads as TGTGCCAGCAGCTTAACGGGAACGGCGACAGATACGCAGTATTTT.

The rearrangement joins TRBV7-9 to TRBJ2-5, with D perhaps being TRBD1 or TRBD2 (5 bases each). This CDR3 has 15 residues. Germline CDR1 and CDR2: SEHNR and FQNEAQ (reference sequence). The V end lost 2 bases, the J end lost 4 bases, and 14 bases lay between the germline ends. CDR3 coding DNA: TGTGCCAGCAGCTTAACATACCGGGGCTCAGAGACCCAGTACTTC. This sequence encodes CASSLTYRGSETQYF.

In this sample, this clonotype is medium-sized. The V call is TRBV12-3 or TRBV12-4, the J call TRBJ1-1, with a possible D match to TRBD1 (5 bases). This CDR3 region has 17 residues. The V end was cut by 2 bases, the J end by 1 base, with 17 bases between. CDR3 sequence reads: CASSLSRVIVRNTEAFF. CDR3 nucleotides: TGTGCCAGCAGTTTAAGCAGGGTCATTGTTCGGAACACTGAAGCTTTCTTT.

V is TRBV4-1 and J is TRBJ1-4, with D perhaps matching TRBD1 (5 bases). Looked up from germline, CDR1 is MGHRA and CDR2 is YSYEKL. The CDR3 runs to 15 residues. V lost 1 base, J lost 8 bases, and 14 bases lay in between. CDR3 in amino acids: CASSQGGTLREKLFF. CDR3 in DNA: TGCGCCAGCAGCCAAGGCGGGACGCTAAGGGAAAAACTGTTTTTT.

This clonotype was seen many times. The chain joins TRBV30 to TRBJ2-1; no reliable D call. Trimming took off 0 bases at V and 1 base at J, with 7 bases between the two ends. CDR1 and CDR2 (germline): GTSNPN, SVGIG (reference sequence). This CDR3 comprises 14 residues. In nucleotides, the CDR3 is TGTGCCTGGAGTGTACGGGCTTCCTACAATGAGCAGTTCTTC. It is translated as CAWSVRASYNEQFF.

In this sample, this clonotype turned up many times. The J gene is TRBJ1-1, the V gene TRBV20-1; D gene uncertain. The V gene's germline CDR1 is DFQATT and CDR2 SNEGSKA (reference sequence). The V end was cut by 7 bases, the J end by 2 bases, with 14 bases between. The CDR3 consists of 13 residues. For the CDR3, the DNA is TGCAGTGGGAGGTACGCGATTAACACTGAAGCTTTCTTT. Protein product: CSGRYAINTEAFF.

The V call is TRBV4-1, the J call TRBJ1-2; D might be TRBD1 (5 bases). There are 13 residues in the CDR3. From germline, CDR1 is MGHRA and CDR2 YSYEKL. Trimming removed 1 base at V and 6 bases at J, with 9 bases between. In DNA, the CDR3 is TGCGCCAGCAGCCAAGGGGACTGGGATGGCTACACCTTC. This gives the protein CASSQGDWDGYTF.

This clonotype has more than one count but fewer than ten. The V and J genes are TRBV5-1 and TRBJ2-1; 7 nucleotides agree with TRBD2. Germline CDR1 is SGHRS and CDR2 is YFSETQ. The length of the CDR3 is 14 residues. The V segment lost 2 bases and the J segment 8 bases; nucleotides outside the gene matches: 7. As DNA, the CDR3 is TGCGCCAGCAGCTTAGTGGGGGGGGACCATGAGCAGTTCTTC. It encodes CASSLVGGDHEQFF. The entire variable domain, with the rest obtained from reference TRBV5-1 and TRBJ2-1, is as follows: KAGVTQTPRYLIKTRGQQVTLSCSPISGHRSVSWYQQTPGQGLQFLFEYFSETQRNKGNFPGRFSGRQFSNSRSEMNVSTLELGDSALYLCASSLVGGDHEQFFGPGTRLTVL.

This clonotype was observed a few times. This chain joins TRBV7-9 and TRBJ1-2; 7 bases are shared with TRBD1. The CDR3 runs to 12 residues. Germline trimming cut 9 bases from V and 3 bases from J; bases unmatched to any gene: 4. Germline CDR1 is SEHNR and CDR2 is FQNEAQ (reference sequence). Written as DNA, the CDR3 is TGTGCCAGGGGACAGAACTACTATGGCTACACCTTC. Its protein is CARGQNYYGYTF.

The chain couples TRBV20-1 to TRBJ2-1, with TRBD2 matching 9 bases. CDR3 length equals 15 residues. CDR1 and CDR2 from the germline V gene are DFQATT and SNEGSKA (reference sequence). Trimming at V came to 5 bases and at J to 1 base, leaving 6 bases not matched to a gene. CDR3 residues: CSAQSRGGSYNEQFF. As DNA, the CDR3 is TGCAGTGCTCAGTCGCGGGGGGGGTCCTACAATGAGCAGTTCTTC.

This clonotype was seen ten or more times. The J gene is TRBJ2-7, the V gene TRBV20-1; 7 bases match TRBD1. The CDR3 loop spans 14 amino acids. Trimming removed 5 bases from V and 0 bases from J; junction bases left unmatched: 7. The V gene's germline CDR1 is DFQATT and CDR2 SNEGSKA (reference sequence). In DNA, the CDR3 is TGCAGTGCTTTCGGGACAGAGAGCTCCTACGAGCAGTACTTC. Translating gives CSAFGTESSYEQYF.

The J gene is TRBJ1-1, the V gene TRBV7-2; D might be TRBD1 (5 bases). Germline CDR1 and CDR2: SGHTA and FQGNSA. This CDR3 is built from 12 residues. The V gene lost 5 bases and the J gene lost 6 bases, with 10 bases spanning the gap. The CDR3 region is CASSKSRAEAFF. CDR3 coding DNA: TGTGCCAGCAGCAAGAGCAGGGCTGAAGCTTTCTTT.

This clonotype appeared a few times. This chain uses TRBV19 with TRBJ1-1; D ambiguous. This CDR3 is built from 13 residues. CDR1 is LNHDA, CDR2 SQIVND, per germline (reference sequence). V gave up 4 bases and J gave up 4 bases, with 10 bases separating them. The CDR3 coding sequence is TGTGCCAGTAGTACGTCAGATCCCACTGAAGCTTTCTTT. It yields the protein CASSTSDPTEAFF.

This clonotype was seen a handful of times. It is likely a read error, because the conserved phenylalanine at the end of the CDR3 is missing. This chain joins TRBV30 and TRBJ2-7, with a possible D match to TRBD1 (6 bases). This CDR3 has 14 residues. Germline-derived CDR1 and CDR2 are GTSNPN and SVGIG (reference sequence). V lost 0 bases and J lost 0, with 9 bases in between. CDR3 in DNA: TGTGCCTGGAGTGTCACAGGGAGCTCCTACGAGCAGTACTCC. Protein sequence: CAWSVTGSSYEQYS.

This clonotype has ten or more counts. The chain combines TRBV20-1 with TRBJ1-2, with D perhaps matching TRBD1 (6 bases). The V end lost 2 bases, the J end lost 0 bases, and 25 bases lay between the germline ends. The CDR3 has 19 amino acids. Germline V gene sequence: CDR1 DFQATT, CDR2 SNEGSKA (reference sequence). CDR3 DNA: TGCAGTGCTAGACCCCCCTCGTGGACAGTCGAGCTATCTAACTATGGCTACACCTTC. It is translated as CSARPPSWTVELSNYGYTF.

This clonotype was seen repeatedly, ten times or more. The gene calls are TRBV28 and TRBJ1-6, with TRBD1 matching over 7 bases. In germline, CDR1 is MDHEN, CDR2 SYDVKM. The V and J ends lost 8 bases and 10 bases, in that order; junction bases with no gene match: 8. CDR3 length: 13 amino acids. The CDR3, as DNA: TGTGCCAGCTTACAGGGGAACAGCTCACCCCTCCACTTT. This translates into CASLQGNSSPLHF.